The 21 T cell receptor beta chains listed next were all sequenced from one sample in a study of CD8+ T cells in alopecia areata. Extracted RNA was reverse transcribed into cDNA, the sequencing template. Using immunoSEQ multiplex PCR, the repertoire was profiled, and TCRdb retains in-frame clones only, with some absent. The sample lists tens of thousands of clones; roughly 60% were seen once. The sequenced sample was CD8+ T cells sorted from blood, obtained at week 0. These receptors all stem from a human donor with alopecia areata.

This clone was recorded once. The chain uses TRBV15 and TRBJ2-5; 10 positions agree with TRBD2. There are 18 residues in the CDR3. Germline lookup yields CDR1 LNHNV and CDR2 YYDKDF (reference sequence). After removal of 0 bases from V and 9 bases from J, the junction contained 16 bases not matched to a gene. CDR3 region: CATSREGLAGVGGLPQYF. CDR3 in DNA: TGTGCCACCAGCAGAGAGGGTCTAGCGGGAGTCGGGGGGTTGCCCCAGTACTTC.

This clone occurred many times. This chain joins TRBV7-7 and TRBJ2-1, with TRBD2 as a possible D gene (7 bases). The ends were cut back, 4 bases at V and 6 bases at J, with 13 bases in the middle. CDR3 size: 14 residues. Germline values: CDR1 SSHAT, CDR2 FNYEAQ (reference sequence). CDR3 DNA sequence: TGTGCCAGCAGCTCGAGGGGAGGGGGCAATGAGCAGTTCTTC. Translation: CASSSRGGGNEQFF.

V gene TRBV7-3 combines with J gene TRBJ2-3; D gene ambiguous. Germline V gene data show CDR1 as SGHTA and CDR2 as FQGTGA. This CDR3 is 13 amino acids long. V lost 5 bases, J lost 0 bases, and 6 bases lay in between. CDR3 in DNA: TGTGCCAGCAGCCCAGAAAGCACAGATACGCAGTATTTT. This sequence encodes CASSPESTDTQYF.

This clone turned up a few times. The chain combines TRBV9 with TRBJ2-1, with D possibly being TRBD2 (5 bases). The CDR3 is 14 amino acids. Germline-derived CDR1 and CDR2 are SGDLS and YYNGEE. The V end lost 3 bases, the J end lost 1 base, and 8 bases lay between the germline ends. CDR3 DNA sequence: TGTGCCAGCAGCGGAGCGGTTTCCTACAATGAGCAGTTCTTC. This encodes CASSGAVSYNEQFF. Using reference TRBV9 and TRBJ2-1 for the parts outside the CDR3, the full variable domain is DSGVTQTPKHLITATGQRVTLRCSPRSGDLSVYWYQQSLDQGLQFLIQYYNGEERAKGNILERFSAQQFPDLHSELNLSSLELGDSALYFCASSGAVSYNEQFFGPGTRLTVL.

The V and J genes are TRBV2 and TRBJ2-7; the match to TRBD2 covers 10 bases. CDR1 SNHLY and CDR2 FYNNEI come from the germline V gene. V dropped 5 bases and J dropped 0; count of bases not matched to a gene: 10. CDR3 length: 17 residues. The CDR3 is CASSTPPLAGDSYEQYF. In nucleotides, the CDR3 is TGTGCCAGCAGTACCCCCCCCCTAGCGGGGGACTCCTACGAGCAGTACTTC.

This clone was observed a handful of times. V and J are TRBV30 and TRBJ1-2; TRBD1 agrees at 9 bases. Germline loops: CDR1 GTSNPN, CDR2 SVGIG (reference sequence). The CDR3 consists of 13 residues. With 2 bases clipped from V and 8 bases from J, the junction kept 6 bases outside the gene matches. The CDR3 loop is CAWSLGTGIGYTF. Written as DNA, the CDR3 is TGTGCCTGGAGTTTAGGGACAGGGATCGGCTACACCTTC.

V and J are TRBV5-4 and TRBJ2-7; unclear D gene. In germline, CDR1 is SGHNT, CDR2 YYREEE (reference sequence). This CDR3 is 14 amino acids long. V was pared by 1 base and J by 2 bases, with 10 bases between. Here the CDR3 DNA reads TGTGCCAGCAGCTTGACAGAGGCGACCTACGAGCAGTACTTC. Encoded protein: CASSLTEATYEQYF. The full variable domain, in which reference TRBV5-4 and TRBJ2-7 provide the parts outside the CDR3, is ETGVTQSPTHLIKTRGQQVTLRCSSQSGHNTVSWYQQALGQGPQFIFQYYREEENGRGNFPPRFSGLQFPNYSSELNVNALELDDSALYLCASSLTEATYEQYFGPGTRLTVT.

The chain uses TRBV6-4 and TRBJ1-1; maybe TRBD1 (5 bases). The CDR3 spans 15 residues. Germline CDR1 MRHNA, CDR2 SNTAGT. Trimming pared 5 bases from V and 1 base from J, leaving 14 bases between. The CDR3, as DNA: TGTGCCAGCAGTTTCGGGGGACTTTCGAACACTGAAGCTTTCTTT. Translated, it gives CASSFGGLSNTEAFF.

The rearrangement links TRBV4-3 to TRBJ1-1, with D maybe TRBD1 (6 bases). V shed 2 bases and J shed 2 bases, with 15 bases lying between them. Germline V gene data show CDR1 as LGHNA and CDR2 as YSLEER. The CDR3 has 16 residues. The DNA for the CDR3 is TGCGCCAGCAGCCAACGCCCGCGGGGGCCCAACACTGAAGCTTTCTTT. Translated: CASSQRPRGPNTEAFF.

Relative to its sample, this clone is medium-sized. This chain uses TRBV14 with TRBJ2-4, with D maybe TRBD1 (6 bases). V lost 3 bases to trimming and J lost 1 base, with 22 bases between them. CDR1 and CDR2 from the germline V gene are SGHDN and FVKESK. The CDR3 loop spans 19 amino acids. CDR3 coding DNA: TGTGCCAGCAGCCAGCCCCGGGACACCCTAGCCGTGGCCAAAAACATTCAGTACTTC. Protein sequence: CASSQPRDTLAVAKNIQYF.

The gene calls are TRBV6-5 and TRBJ2-1; 9 bases fit TRBD1. In germline, CDR1 is MNHEY, CDR2 SVGAGI. The CDR3 spans 14 residues. J lost 6 bases, V lost 6 bases, and 6 bases had no gene match. The CDR3 protein is CASRIPGQGNEQFF. Here the CDR3 DNA reads TGTGCCAGCAGGATACCGGGACAGGGCAATGAGCAGTTCTTC.

The chain joins TRBV4-1 to TRBJ2-2; D is unresolved. The CDR3 runs 13 residues. Trimming pared 3 bases from V and 0 bases from J, leaving 2 bases between. Germline-derived CDR1 and CDR2 are MGHRA and YSYEKL. CDR3 DNA: TGCGCCAGCAGCCATACGAACACCGGGGAGCTGTTTTTT. Translating gives CASSHTNTGELFF.

This rearrangement joins TRBV29-1 to TRBJ2-7, with 7 bases identical to TRBD1. Trimming at V came to 5 bases and at J to 1 base, leaving 8 bases not matched to a gene. Germline CDR1 is SQVTM and CDR2 is ANQGSEA. The CDR3 loop spans 14 amino acids. This CDR3 reads CSVLGTAISYEQYF. As DNA, the CDR3 is TGCAGCGTTTTGGGGACAGCGATATCCTACGAGCAGTACTTC.

This rearrangement joins TRBV5-1 to TRBJ2-1; 10 nucleotides agree with TRBD2. Germline values: CDR1 SGHRS, CDR2 YFSETQ. CDR3 size: 15 residues. V shed 5 bases, J shed 6 bases, and the junction held 8 bases outside the gene matches. CDR3: CASRTGTSASNEQFF. CDR3 DNA: TGCGCCAGCAGGACCGGGACTAGCGCATCCAATGAGCAGTTCTTC.

The table lists this clone with a few counts. The CDR3 region has the DNA TGTGCCAGCAGCACGGGACCGGAGGTGAATACGCAGTATTTT. Encoded protein: CASSTGPEVNTQYF. This chain connects TRBV6-4 to TRBJ2-3; D is tentatively TRBD1 or TRBD2 (5 bases each). CDR1 and CDR2 from the germline V gene are MRHNA and SNTAGT. Deletions cut 6 bases from V and 7 bases from J, with 17 bases between. The CDR3 is 14 residues long.

The chain uses TRBV30 and TRBJ2-7; the D gene is possibly TRBD2 (6 bases). The V end was cut by 0 bases, the J end by 2 bases, with 11 bases between. The CDR3 contains 14 residues. Germline V gives CDR1 GTSNPN, CDR2 SVGIG (reference sequence). CDR3 coding DNA: TGTGCCTGGAGTGTACTTCGCGGGACCTACGAGCAGTACTTC. This gives the protein CAWSVLRGTYEQYF.

The chain couples TRBV4-1 to TRBJ2-7; D uncertain. CDR3 size: 13 residues. Germline values: CDR1 MGHRA, CDR2 YSYEKL. Trimming left V 0 bases short and J 3 bases short, with 6 bases between. The CDR3 DNA sequence: TGCGCCAGCAGCCAAGATCTGAGCTACGAGCAGTACTTC. Its protein product is CASSQDLSYEQYF.

This sequence joins TRBV7-6 and TRBJ2-3, with 12 nucleotides matching TRBD2. Looked up from germline, CDR1 is SGHVS and CDR2 is FNYEAQ. The CDR3 sequence is 15 residues long. With 5 bases clipped from V and 6 bases from J, the junction kept 6 bases outside the gene matches. CDR3 sequence (DNA): TGTGCCAGCAGCCCACTAGCGGGGGGACGGGATACGCAGTATTTT. Translation gives CASSPLAGGRDTQYF.

This chain links TRBV4-3 with TRBJ2-4; 15 nucleotides align to TRBD2. V lost 1 base, J lost 3 bases, and 4 bases stayed unmatched. The length of the CDR3 is 18 residues. Germline loops: CDR1 LGHNA, CDR2 YSLEER. CDR3 in DNA: TGCGCCAGCAGCCAAGCGGGACTAGCGGGGGGAGGCAAAAACATTCAGTACTTC. This translates into CASSQAGLAGGGKNIQYF.

This clone turned up a few times. CDR3 bases: TGTGCCAGCAGCCCGGTCCCTGGGTTCTTGGATGAGCAGTTCTTC. It is translated as CASSPVPGFLDEQFF. J is TRBJ2-1 and V is TRBV5-4; D remains unclear. Per germline, CDR1 SGHNT and CDR2 YYREEE (reference sequence). CDR3 length equals 15 residues. V was shortened by 4 bases and J by 8 bases, with 19 bases between the two germline ends.

The genes are TRBV15 and TRBJ2-3; TRBD2 agrees at 7 bases. CDR3 length: 15 residues. V shed 1 base and J 4 bases; nucleotides not matched to a gene: 5. Germline CDR1 and CDR2: LNHNV and YYDKDF (reference sequence). The CDR3 nucleotides read TGTGCCACCAGCAGAGGAGGCGGGGGATCAGATACGCAGTATTTT. It specifies CATSRGGGGSDTQYF.